This TCR beta chain is from a study of T cells after yellow fever vaccination. Study-wide results and caveats: CD4 and CD8 compartments shared a small share of clonotypes.

Each CDR3 protein gets one entry after TCRdb re-called the 5' RACE reads with MiXCR. The profile covers hundreds of thousands of distinct CDR3 sequences, with 4.1% appearing a single time and 20% to 25% taken by the ten largest. Trimming took 0 bases from V and 5 from J; bases not matched to a gene: 1. The CDR3 loop spans 15 amino acids. Germline-derived CDR1 and CDR2 are LGHNA and YSLEER. In the case of this clonotype: Its antigen is currently unknown.

J is TRBJ1-6 and V is TRBV4-3; 7 bases align to TRBD1. Sequences were derived from PBMCs, sampled 5 days after the yellow fever booster vaccination. The TCR originated in a man younger than 35 who received the YFV17D yellow fever vaccine. The CDR3 DNA is TGCGCCAGCAGCCAAGAAGACAGGGATAATTCACCCCTCCACTTT. Its translation is CASSQEDRDNSPLHF.